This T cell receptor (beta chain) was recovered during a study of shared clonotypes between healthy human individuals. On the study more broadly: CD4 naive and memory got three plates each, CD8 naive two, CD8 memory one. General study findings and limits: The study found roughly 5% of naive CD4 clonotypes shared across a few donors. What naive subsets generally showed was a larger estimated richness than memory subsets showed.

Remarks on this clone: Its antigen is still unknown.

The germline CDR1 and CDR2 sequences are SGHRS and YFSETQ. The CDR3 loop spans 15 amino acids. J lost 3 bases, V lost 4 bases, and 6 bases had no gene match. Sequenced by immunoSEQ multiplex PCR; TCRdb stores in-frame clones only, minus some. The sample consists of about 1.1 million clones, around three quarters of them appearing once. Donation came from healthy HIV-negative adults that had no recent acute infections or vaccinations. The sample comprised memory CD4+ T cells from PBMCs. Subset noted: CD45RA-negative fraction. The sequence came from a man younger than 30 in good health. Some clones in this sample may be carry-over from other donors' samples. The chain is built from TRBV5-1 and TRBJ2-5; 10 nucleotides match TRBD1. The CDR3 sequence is CASSVSTGGEETQYF. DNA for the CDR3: TGCGCCAGCAGCGTCTCGACAGGGGGCGAAGAGACCCAGTACTTC.